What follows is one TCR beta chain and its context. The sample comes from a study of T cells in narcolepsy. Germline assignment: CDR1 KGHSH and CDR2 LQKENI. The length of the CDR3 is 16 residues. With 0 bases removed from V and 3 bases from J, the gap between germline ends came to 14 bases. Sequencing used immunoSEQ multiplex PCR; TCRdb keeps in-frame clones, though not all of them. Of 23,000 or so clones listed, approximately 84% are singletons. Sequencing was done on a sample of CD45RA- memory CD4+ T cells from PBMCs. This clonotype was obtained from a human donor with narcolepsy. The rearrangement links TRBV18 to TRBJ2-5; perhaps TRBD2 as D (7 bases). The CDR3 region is CASSPPVAGAEETQYF. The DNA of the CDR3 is TGTGCCAGCTCACCACCTGTCGCGGGGGCGGAAGAGACCCAGTACTTC. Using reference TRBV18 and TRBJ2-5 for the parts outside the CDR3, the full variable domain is NAGVMQNPRHLVRRRGQEARLRCSPMKGHSHVYWYRQLPEEGLKFMVYLQKENIIDESGMPKERFSAEFPKEGPSILRIQQVVRGDSAAYFCASSPPVAGAEETQYFGPGTRLLVL.